This entry lists 14 T cell receptor beta chains sequenced from one sample in a study of OX40 agonist ivuxolimab in advanced cancers. Profiled with immunoSEQ multiplex PCR; TCRdb holds only in-frame clones, not every one. The table has fewer than 80,000 clones, about 85% seen once. The sample here was CD4+ or CD8+ T cells sorted from blood, taken in a trial of the OX40 agonist ivuxolimab. The receptors originated from an adult with an advanced solid tumor such as melanoma, head and neck, liver or kidney cancer.

V gene TRBV19 combines with J gene TRBJ2-7; tentatively, D is TRBD2 (5 bases). Germline CDR1 reads LNHDA; CDR2 reads SQIVND (reference sequence). V dropped 5 bases and J dropped 3 bases, with 11 bases sitting between them. The CDR3 runs 13 residues. DNA for the CDR3: TGTGCCAGTAGTTCGAGGGATAACTACGAGCAGTACTTC. It yields the protein CASSSRDNYEQYF.

The CDR3 nucleotides read TGTGCCAGCAGCTTAAGACAGTATAACACCGGGGAGCTGTTTTTT. This codes for CASSLRQYNTGELFF. The chain couples TRBV7-2 to TRBJ2-2, with a weak D call TRBD1 (5 bases). The germline V gene encodes CDR1 SGHTA and CDR2 FQGNSA. This CDR3 contains 15 residues. Between the trimmed V and J ends, which lost 2 bases and 2 bases, there was a span of 9 bases.

The chain couples TRBV4-1 to TRBJ1-2; D might be TRBD1 (6 bases). Germline V lookup: CDR1 MGHRA, CDR2 YSYEKL. The CDR3 covers 15 residues. V lost 0 bases and J 3 bases, leaving 11 bases between the germline ends. CDR3 DNA: TGCGCCAGCAGCCAAGATCCCGCAGGGGACTATGGCTACACCTTC. It is translated as CASSQDPAGDYGYTF.

The gene calls are TRBV28 and TRBJ2-2, with 8 bases that match TRBD2. The J segment lost 10 bases and the V segment lost 6 bases, leaving 4 bases of the junction unmatched. This CDR3 spans 12 amino acids. CDR1 and CDR2 from the germline V gene are MDHEN and SYDVKM. In DNA form, the CDR3 reads TGTGCCAGCAGCCGAGGACTAGCGGAGCTGTTTTTT. The encoded protein is CASSRGLAELFF.

The rearrangement links TRBV4-2 to TRBJ2-1; D gene unclear. The CDR3 covers 14 residues. CDR1 LGHNA and CDR2 YNFKEQ come from the germline V gene. Trimming left V 0 bases short and J 6 bases short, with 9 bases between. The DNA of the CDR3 is TGTGCCAGCAGCCAAGATTGGTTTGTCAATGAGCAGTTCTTC. Protein sequence: CASSQDWFVNEQFF.

The gene calls are TRBV19 and TRBJ2-1; 16 bases match TRBD2. The germline gives CDR1 LNHDA, CDR2 SQIVND (reference sequence). V trimming: 5 bases; J trimming: 8 bases; junction bases outside the gene matches: 9. This CDR3 has 17 amino acids. The DNA of the CDR3 is TGTGCCAGTAGTCAAGGGACTAGCGGGGGGGCGTCCTATGAGCAGTTCTTC. Translation gives CASSQGTSGGASYEQFF.

This sequence joins TRBV6-6 and TRBJ1-6; 7 bases map to TRBD1. Germline trimming cut 7 bases from V and 9 bases from J; bases unmatched to any gene: 12. The CDR3 has 15 amino acids. CDR1 and CDR2 (germline): MNHNY, SVGAGI (reference sequence). This chain's CDR3 is CASTRGGQPGSPLHF. Here the CDR3 DNA reads TGTGCCAGCACTCGGGGGGGACAGCCTGGTTCACCCCTCCACTTT.

The genes are TRBV7-2 and TRBJ2-5; D possibly corresponds to TRBD2 (5 bases). The DNA end lines up better with TRBJ2-7; the J call may be wrong. Looked up from germline, CDR1 is SGHTA and CDR2 is FQGNSA. The CDR3 has 14 residues. DNA of the CDR3: TGTGCCAGCAGTCTAGCCTTAGGGTTCTACGAGCAGTACTTC. As protein: CASSLALGFYEQYF.

The rearrangement joins TRBV5-1 to TRBJ1-1; D possibly corresponds to TRBD1 (5 bases). Germline V gives CDR1 SGHRS, CDR2 YFSETQ. The CDR3 loop spans 14 amino acids. Trimming cost V 4 bases and J 1 base, with 11 bases left between them. Written as DNA, the CDR3 is TGCGCCAGCAGCCTCGGGACGGAGAACACTGAAGCTTTCTTT. Amino acids: CASSLGTENTEAFF.

The chain recombines TRBV18 with TRBJ1-4; 9 bases map to TRBD1. This CDR3 has 17 amino acids. V shed 0 bases, J shed 6 bases, and the junction held 8 bases outside the gene matches. In germline, CDR1 is KGHSH, CDR2 LQKENI. The CDR3 spells CASSPPRGTGMDEKLFF. As DNA, the CDR3 is TGTGCCAGCTCACCACCCCGGGGGACAGGGATGGATGAAAAACTGTTTTTT.

The rearrangement links TRBV5-5 to TRBJ1-5; D unclear. Germline CDR1 reads SGHKS; CDR2 reads YYEKEE (reference sequence). The CDR3 runs to 14 residues. Trimming took off 1 base at V and 2 bases at J, with 7 bases between the two ends. CDR3 in amino acids: CASSLRTGNQPQHF. The CDR3 DNA sequence: TGTGCCAGCAGCTTGCGGACCGGCAATCAGCCCCAGCATTTT.

This chain uses TRBV6-1 with TRBJ1-2, with a possible D match to TRBD1 (5 bases). The CDR3 totals 14 residues. Trimming removed 2 bases at V and 1 base at J, with 8 bases between. Germline values: CDR1 MNHNS, CDR2 SASEGT. CDR3 protein: CASSEPGINYGYTF. The CDR3 DNA is TGTGCCAGCAGTGAACCAGGGATTAACTATGGCTACACCTTC.

The V gene is TRBV9, the J gene TRBJ2-2; TRBD1 is a possible D gene (5 bases). V lost 2 bases and J lost 5, with 16 bases in between. CDR1 and CDR2 from the germline V gene are SGDLS and YYNGEE. The CDR3 is 16 amino acids. This CDR3 is CASSVLSGAVTGELFF. The CDR3 bases are TGTGCCAGCAGCGTTCTGAGTGGGGCAGTTACCGGGGAGCTGTTTTTT.

This clone came up a few times. The chain combines TRBV30 with TRBJ1-6, with a tentative D call TRBD1 (5 bases). This CDR3 is built from 14 residues. Germline V gene lookup returns CDR1 GTSNPN and CDR2 SVGIG (reference sequence). Trimming took off 0 bases at V and 8 bases at J, with 11 bases between the two ends. Here the CDR3 reads CAWSVGTAYSPLHF. The CDR3 DNA is TGTGCCTGGAGTGTAGGGACCGCATATTCACCCCTCCACTTT.